These 13 T cell receptor beta chains were sequenced from one sample in a study of shared clonotypes between healthy human individuals. This table comes from immunoSEQ multiplex PCR, and its TCRdb copy is limited to in-frame clones, with some not included. The profile shows roughly 2.2 million clones, 80% to 95% of them singletons. Sequenced input: naive CD4+ T cells from PBMCs. Documented subset: CD45RA+ positively selected. The receptors stem from a man aged 18 to 30 in good health. Some clones in this sample may be carry-over from other donors' samples.

This sequence joins TRBV21-1 and TRBJ1-2. TRBV21-1 constitutes a pseudogene. The CDR3 spans 13 residues. CDR3 DNA: TGTGCCAGCAGCAAAGGCAACCTCTATGGCTACACCTTC. This translates into CASSKGNLYGYTF.

The genes are TRBV28 and TRBJ2-1; D is undetermined. This CDR3 has 11 residues. V was shortened by 10 bases and J by 6 bases, with 10 bases between the two germline ends. Germline V gene sequence: CDR1 MDHEN, CDR2 SYDVKM. CDR3 bases: TGTGCCACCACCAACCCCAATGAGCAGTTCTTC. It specifies CATTNPNEQFF.

The chain joins TRBV6-1 to TRBJ2-4; D is unclear. The germline V gene encodes CDR1 MNHNS and CDR2 SASEGT. With 6 bases removed from V and 8 bases from J, the gap between germline ends came to 17 bases. The CDR3 contains 14 residues. The CDR3 is CASRVEEALDIQYF. DNA for the CDR3: TGTGCCAGCAGGGTGGAAGAAGCATTAGACATTCAGTACTTC.

The genes are TRBV11-2 and TRBJ1-4; D is ambiguous. Trimming stripped 2 bases from V and 4 bases from J, with 8 bases between. CDR1 is SGHAT and CDR2 is FQNNGV in the germline V gene. CDR3 length: 14 residues. CDR3 bases: TGTGCCAGCAGCTTACTACGGAGTAATGAAAAACTGTTTTTT. Translating it yields CASSLLRSNEKLFF. Full variable domain (outside the CDR3, taken from reference TRBV11-2 and TRBJ1-4): EAGVAQSPRYKIIEKRQSVAFWCNPISGHATLYWYQQILGQGPKLLIQFQNNGVVDDSQLPKDRFSAERLKGVDSTLKIQPAKLEDSAVYLCASSLLRSNEKLFFGSGTQLSVL.

The chain has TRBV7-9 and TRBJ2-7, with 10 nucleotides matching TRBD2. The germline gives CDR1 SEHNR, CDR2 FQNEAQ (reference sequence). The CDR3 contains 16 residues. Losses at the gene ends were 1 base for V and 2 bases for J; bases not matched to a gene: 5. The CDR3 DNA is TGTGCCAGCAGCTTAGAGTCCCTAGCGGGAGCCTACGAGCAGTACTTC. Amino acids: CASSLESLAGAYEQYF.

The chain couples TRBV4-2 to TRBJ2-4; a weak D match, TRBD1 (5 bases). Per the germline V gene, CDR1 is LGHNA and CDR2 is YNFKEQ. Deletions cut 1 base from V and 7 bases from J, with 14 bases between. The CDR3 sequence is 15 residues long. CDR3 bases: TGTGCCAGCAGCCAAGTTAGGGGCTCGGATAACATTCAGTACTTC. This codes for CASSQVRGSDNIQYF.

As to this clone: Sequence at one end of the junction differs from germline and may be a read error. The chain links TRBV11-2 to TRBJ2-5; D may be TRBD2 (5 bases). The V gene's germline CDR1 is SGHAT and CDR2 FQNNGV. This CDR3 spans 16 amino acids. CDR3 nucleotides: TGCGCCAGCAGCCAAGCCCCCGGAGGACGGGAAGAGACCCAGTACTTC. Its translation: CASSQAPGGREETQYF.

The chain couples TRBV2 to TRBJ2-5; no definite D call. The CDR3 totals 14 residues. Germline V gene sequence: CDR1 SNHLY, CDR2 FYNNEI. Trimming pared 2 bases from V and 9 bases from J, leaving 16 bases between. The CDR3 loop is CASSEFSSDPSQYF. The CDR3 nucleotides read TGTGCCAGCAGTGAATTTAGTTCCGACCCATCCCAGTACTTC. Full variable domain (outside the CDR3, taken from reference TRBV2 and TRBJ2-5): EPEVTQTPSHQVTQMGQEVILRCVPISNHLYFYWYRQILGQKVEFLVSFYNNEISEKSEIFDDQFSVERPDGSNFTLKIRSTKLEDSAMYFCASSEFSSDPSQYFGPGTRLLVL.

The chain is built from TRBV10-3 and TRBJ1-4, with D tentatively TRBD1 (6 bases). From germline, CDR1 is ENHRY and CDR2 SYGVKD. V was pared by 1 base and J by 0 bases, with 15 bases between. This CDR3 spans 18 amino acids. The CDR3 loop reads CAISEFRWDTTTNEKLFF. The CDR3 DNA sequence: TGTGCCATCAGTGAGTTCCGTTGGGACACTACAACTAATGAAAAACTGTTTTTT.

The J gene is TRBJ1-6, the V gene TRBV18; the D is unclear. CDR1 and CDR2 (germline): KGHSH, LQKENI. The CDR3 consists of 15 residues. The V end lost 3 bases, the J end lost 7 bases, and 13 bases lay between the germline ends. The CDR3 nucleotides read TGTGCCAGCTCACCCACTAGCCCAGACAATTCACCCCTCCACTTT. This codes for CASSPTSPDNSPLHF.

The rearrangement links TRBV18 to TRBJ2-2; 8 bases are shared with TRBD2. Per germline, CDR1 KGHSH and CDR2 LQKENI. CDR3 length equals 16 residues. Unmatched junction bases numbered 8, after V lost 4 bases and J lost 4 bases. CDR3 sequence reads: CASSRRGADGTGELFF. CDR3 bases: TGTGCCAGCTCACGGCGGGGGGCCGATGGCACCGGGGAGCTGTTTTTT.

The chain couples TRBV18 to TRBJ2-5, with unresolved D. V lost 2 bases, J lost 4 bases, and 8 bases lay in between. This CDR3 spans 13 amino acids. CDR1 is KGHSH, CDR2 LQKENI, per germline. CDR3: CASSPSLIETQYF. The CDR3 DNA sequence: TGTGCCAGCTCACCATCCCTTATAGAGACCCAGTACTTC.

This clone occurred once. Within the sample, other DNA sequences also encode this same CDR3. The V gene is TRBV5-1, the J gene TRBJ1-5, with 8 bases lining up with TRBD1. The ends lost 0 bases at V and 6 bases at J; junction bases unmatched: 2. This CDR3 contains 14 residues. Germline CDR1 reads SGHRS; CDR2 reads YFSETQ. The CDR3 reads CASSLETGGQPQHF. The DNA for the CDR3 is TGCGCCAGCAGCTTGGAAACAGGGGGTCAGCCCCAGCATTTT.